This entry lists 30 T cell receptor beta chains sequenced from one sample in a study of T cells in women clearing cervical HPV infection. Profiled with immunoSEQ multiplex PCR; TCRdb holds only in-frame clones, not every one. The table lists 18,000 or so clones. What was sequenced was blood buffy coat. The receptors come from a woman between 18 and 69 years old with a cervical HPV16 infection that either progressed to CIN3+ or cleared (not recorded which).

Of note for this clone: The CDR3 end falls 3 residues outside the read, so it is completed with the germline J gene. The rearrangement uses TRBV18 and TRBJ2-7, with TRBD2 identical over 10 bases. Germline-derived CDR1 and CDR2 are KGHSH and LQKENI. V lost 2 bases and J lost 0; bases outside the gene matches: 7. CDR3 length: 17 amino acids. The DNA read from the CDR3 is TGTGCCAGCTCACCAAGGGGACTAGCGCGTAGCTCCTACGAG. Protein sequence: CASSPRGLARSSYE. The full CDR3 protein is CASSPRGLARSSYEQYF.

The sequenced CDR3 bases are TGTGCCAGCAGTGACAAAGAGACC. This codes for CASSDKET. From start to end, the CDR3 is CASSDKETQYF. The genes are TRBV2 and TRBJ2-5; no definite D call. The CDR3 end falls 3 residues outside the read, so it is completed with the germline J gene. V lost 3 bases, J lost 3 bases, and 2 bases lay in between. The CDR3 sequence is 11 residues long. Germline V gene lookup returns CDR1 SNHLY and CDR2 FYNNEI.

Frequency places this clone as medium-sized (0.01 to 0.1%). The read is 3 residues too short to cover the CDR3 end, so that end is filled in from the germline J gene. The V and J genes are TRBV7-3 and TRBJ2-4, with D tentatively TRBD2 (6 bases). This CDR3 is built from 15 residues. The germline V and J ends were trimmed by 0 bases and 8 bases, with 14 bases remaining between them. Germline V CDR1 and CDR2: SGHTA, FQGTGA. CDR3 amino acids: CASSLTSLARDIQYF. CDR3 DNA (partial): TGTGCCAGCAGCTTAACGAGTCTAGCGAGGGACATT. Variable domain in full (rest from reference TRBV7-3 and TRBJ2-4): GAGVSQTPSNKVTEKGKYVELRCDPISGHTALYWYRQSLGQGPEFLIYFQGTGAADDSGLPNDRFFAVRPEGSVSTLKIQRTERGDSAVYLCASSLTSLARDIQYFGAGTRLSVL.

Worth noting for this clone: The sequence runs out 3 residues before the end of the CDR3; the remainder is reconstructed from the germline J gene. The rearrangement uses TRBV20-1 and TRBJ1-2; the match to TRBD1 covers 7 bases. The V segment lost 2 bases and the J segment 6 bases; nucleotides outside the gene matches: 6. The CDR3 contains 13 residues. CDR1 and CDR2 from the germline V gene are DFQATT and SNEGSKA (reference sequence). The CDR3 bases that were read are TGCAGTGCTAGAACCGGGACAGAACATGGC. Amino acid sequence: CSARTGTEHG. The entire CDR3 sequence reads CSARTGTEHGYTF.

Comment on this clone: The observed sequence ends 3 residues before the CDR3 terminus, with the missing tail filled in from the germline J gene. The V gene is TRBV5-1, the J gene TRBJ1-1, with 11 bases matching TRBD1. Per germline, CDR1 SGHRS and CDR2 YFSETQ. The J segment lost 4 bases and the V segment lost 4 bases, leaving 9 bases of the junction unmatched. The CDR3 extends over 16 amino acids. The covered CDR3 bases are TGCGCCAGCAGCGGAAGGACAGGGGGCGCTTCCACTGAA. Amino acids: CASSGRTGGASTE. The full CDR3 reads CASSGRTGGASTEAFF.

The covered CDR3 bases are TGCGCCAGCAGGCAGGGGGTTTCGAGCTATGGC. Translation gives CASRQGVSSYG. The CDR3 reads in full as CASRQGVSSYGYTF. This chain connects TRBV4-1 to TRBJ1-2, with TRBD1 matching 7 bases. The read terminates 3 residues ahead of where the CDR3 ends, so the germline J gene completes it. The CDR3 has 14 amino acids. With V trimmed by 6 bases and J by 4 bases, 8 bases remained unmatched. Germline-derived CDR1 and CDR2 are MGHRA and YSYEKL.

Comments on this clone: The sequence runs out 3 residues before the end of the CDR3; the remainder is reconstructed from the germline J gene. The V call is TRBV7-9, the J call TRBJ1-6; D is unresolved. V lost 8 bases to trimming and J lost 10 bases, with 18 bases between them. This CDR3 spans 14 amino acids. The germline CDR1 and CDR2 sequences are SEHNR and FQNEAQ (reference sequence). The CDR3 protein is CASAGGRLDSPLHF. The sequenced CDR3 bases are TGTGCCAGCGCGGGAGGCAGGTTAGACTCACCC.

Concerning this clone itself: Coverage ceases 3 residues before the CDR3 finishes, and the germline J gene fills in the end. V usage is TRBV5-4 and J usage is TRBJ1-2, with TRBD1 as a possible D gene (5 bases). V lost 2 bases, J lost 4 bases, and 9 bases lay in between. The CDR3 runs 13 residues. Germline-derived CDR1 and CDR2 are SGHNT and YYREEE (reference sequence). CDR3 region: CASSFQGLYGYTF. CDR3 DNA (partial): TGTGCCAGCAGCTTCCAGGGCCTCTATGGC.

In regard to this clone: The DNA ends 3 residues before the CDR3 does, and the rest of the CDR3 is filled in from the germline J gene. This chain connects TRBV6-1 to TRBJ1-4; 10 bases align to TRBD1. With V trimmed by 2 bases and J by 4 bases, 10 bases remained unmatched. Germline V gene sequence: CDR1 MNHNS, CDR2 SASEGT. There are 18 residues in the CDR3. The sequenced CDR3 bases are TGTGCCAGCAGTGAAAGGCCCGACAGGGGGCGTGGTAATGAAAAA. Protein: CASSERPDRGRGNEK. The full CDR3 protein is CASSERPDRGRGNEKLFF.

Notes on this clone: The read falls 3 residues short of the CDR3 end, and the missing part is taken from the germline J gene. The rearrangement uses TRBV9 and TRBJ2-1, with D possibly being TRBD1 (6 bases). V was cut by 7 bases and J by 6 bases, with 17 bases left in between. The length of the CDR3 is 14 residues. Germline V gene data show CDR1 as SGDLS and CDR2 as YYNGEE. The DNA read from the CDR3 is TGTGCCAGCCAGGGGCGTCGTGTCGTCAATGAG. Protein: CASQGRRVVNE. The full CDR3 protein reads CASQGRRVVNEQFF.

Notes on this clone: The CDR3 end falls 3 residues outside the read, so it is completed with the germline J gene. The chain employs TRBV11-2 and TRBJ2-5; D tentatively fits TRBD1 or TRBD2 (6 bases each). Germline V gives CDR1 SGHAT, CDR2 FQNNGV. There are 14 residues in the CDR3. Trimming stripped 1 base from V and 7 bases from J, with 13 bases between. The CDR3 sequence: CASSLGQGRTTQYF. CDR3 DNA (partial): TGTGCCAGCAGCTTAGGGCAGGGGAGGACGACC.

Remarks on this clone: The read stops 3 residues short of the end of the CDR3; the missing end is completed from the germline J gene. V gene TRBV7-9 combines with J gene TRBJ1-1; unclear D gene. The germline V gene encodes CDR1 SEHNR and CDR2 FQNEAQ (reference sequence). The CDR3 is 13 amino acids. V was clipped by 5 bases and J by 1 base, with 8 bases between them. CDR3 amino acids: CASSKVENTEAFF. The sequenced part of the CDR3 DNA is TGTGCCAGCAGCAAGGTTGAGAACACTGAA.

CDR3 sequence reads: CASSLLSGQSYEQYF. Incomplete CDR3 DNA: TGTGCCAGCAGCTTATTATCGGGACAGTCCTACGAG. The V and J genes are TRBV7-6 and TRBJ2-7; 7 bases match TRBD1. The read halts 3 residues ahead of the CDR3 end, with the missing end drawn from the germline J gene. The germline V gene has CDR1 SGHVS and CDR2 FNYEAQ. Trimming removed 2 bases from V and 1 base from J; junction bases left unmatched: 5. This CDR3 is built from 15 residues.

Remarks on this clone: The CDR3 end lies 3 residues beyond the end of the read and is filled in from the germline J gene. This sequence joins TRBV5-1 and TRBJ2-7, with 8 bases that match TRBD1. CDR1 SGHRS and CDR2 YFSETQ come from the germline V gene. The V segment lost 4 bases and the J segment 3 bases; nucleotides outside the gene matches: 12. CDR3 length: 16 amino acids. The sequenced part of the CDR3 DNA is TGCGCCAGCAGCGAAGCAGGGGGCGGGATTAGCTACGAG. Its translation: CASSEAGGGISYE. The whole CDR3 sequence is CASSEAGGGISYEQYF.

In regard to this clone: The CDR3 end falls 3 residues outside the read, so it is completed with the germline J gene. The J gene is TRBJ1-6, the V gene TRBV2, with 7 positions matching TRBD1. CDR3 length: 14 residues. Germline V gene data show CDR1 as SNHLY and CDR2 as FYNNEI. V trimming: 5 bases; J trimming: 4 bases; junction bases outside the gene matches: 2. The CDR3 region is CASSRQGYNSPLHF. The DNA read from the CDR3 is TGTGCCAGCAGTCGACAGGGTTATAATTCACCC.

As for this clone: The read is 3 residues too short to cover the CDR3 end, so that end is filled in from the germline J gene. The J gene is TRBJ2-4, the V gene TRBV19, with D possibly TRBD1 on 6 matching bases. Germline assignment: CDR1 LNHDA and CDR2 SQIVND (reference sequence). V lost 5 bases to trimming and J lost 7 bases, with 12 bases between them. CDR3 size: 13 residues. CDR3 bases read: TGTGCCAGTAGTGTGACCCAGGGGAACATT. It encodes CASSVTQGNI. The CDR3 reads in full as CASSVTQGNIQYF. The complete variable domain, with remaining parts taken from reference TRBV19 and TRBJ2-4, reads DGGITQSPKYLFRKEGQNVTLSCEQNLNHDAMYWYRQDPGQGLRLIYYSQIVNDFQKGDIAEGYSVSREKKESFPLTVTSAQKNPTAFYLCASSVTQGNIQYFGAGTRLSVL.

Turning to this clone: The read is 3 residues too short to cover the CDR3 end, so that end is filled in from the germline J gene. The chain couples TRBV28 to TRBJ2-3, with D perhaps TRBD2 (5 bases). V lost 5 bases to trimming and J lost 6 bases, with 6 bases between them. The CDR3 totals 11 residues. CDR1 and CDR2 (germline): MDHEN, SYDVKM. CDR3 residues: CASSTGDTQYF. CDR3 bases read: TGTGCCAGCAGTACGGGGGATACG.

Worth noting for this clone: The sequenced fragment ends 3 residues before the CDR3 boundary, so the rest is inferred from the germline J gene. This sequence joins TRBV19 and TRBJ1-5, with TRBD1 matching 11 bases. The J segment lost 0 bases and the V segment lost 6 bases, leaving 13 bases of the junction unmatched. This CDR3 is 19 amino acids long. CDR1 LNHDA and CDR2 SQIVND come from the germline V gene (reference sequence). Incomplete CDR3 DNA: TGTGCCAGTAGGAAACCAGGACAGGGGGCCGGACATAGCAATCAGCCC. It encodes CASRKPGQGAGHSNQP. The complete CDR3 protein is CASRKPGQGAGHSNQPQHF.

Notes on this clone: The read gets to within 3 residues of the CDR3 end, and the germline J gene fills in the rest. The chain uses TRBV20-1 and TRBJ2-7; D call uncertain. Germline V lookup: CDR1 DFQATT, CDR2 SNEGSKA (reference sequence). The V end was cut by 5 bases, the J end by 1 base, with 9 bases between. The CDR3 has 12 residues. Partial CDR3 DNA: TGCAGTGCTCGTCCCACTTCCTACGAG. Translating gives CSARPTSYE. The whole CDR3 protein reads CSARPTSYEQYF.

Regarding this clone: One junction end does not reproduce the germline sequence, and a read error may be involved. The CDR3 end falls 3 residues outside the read, so it is completed with the germline J gene. V and J are TRBV4-2 and TRBJ2-7; 8 nucleotides agree with TRBD2. CDR3 length: 16 amino acids. The V gene's germline CDR1 is LGHNA and CDR2 YNFKEQ. CDR3 residues: CASSRELTSGSYEQYF. The sequenced part of the CDR3 DNA is TGCGCCAGCAGCCGCGAGCTCACTAGCGGAAGCTACGAG.

CDR3 protein: CASSQDNTDTQYF. CDR3 DNA (partial): TGCGCCAGCAGTCAGGATAACACAGATACG. V usage is TRBV5-1 and J usage is TRBJ2-3; no clear D gene. The CDR3 goes on 3 residues after the read ends, and that part is filled in from the germline J gene. The germline CDR1 and CDR2 sequences are SGHRS and YFSETQ. V lost 5 bases and J 2 bases, leaving 9 bases between the germline ends. CDR3 length: 13 residues.

Worth noting for this clone: The sequenced fragment ends 3 residues before the CDR3 boundary, so the rest is inferred from the germline J gene. The chain couples TRBV18 to TRBJ2-1; 10 bases are shared with TRBD1. This CDR3 has 15 amino acids. V dropped 4 bases and J dropped 5; count of bases not matched to a gene: 5. Germline CDR1 is KGHSH and CDR2 is LQKENI. The CDR3 DNA, read in part, is TGTGCCAGCTCACTTCCCGGGACAGGGGACAATGAG. Translation gives CASSLPGTGDNE. In full, the CDR3 reads CASSLPGTGDNEQFF.

As concerns this clone: The read ends 3 residues before the CDR3 terminus; that terminus is restored from the germline J gene. The chain has TRBV20-1 and TRBJ2-5, with 8 bases lining up with TRBD1. The junction had 7 bases not matched to a gene; V was cut back by 2 bases and J by 5 bases. This CDR3 region has 14 residues. From germline, CDR1 is DFQATT and CDR2 SNEGSKA (reference sequence). The CDR3 bases that were read are TGCAGTGCTAGACCACTACGGGACAGGGAGACC. It yields the protein CSARPLRDRET. The CDR3 as a whole reads CSARPLRDRETQYF.

A remark on this clone: The observed sequence ends 3 residues before the CDR3 terminus, with the missing tail filled in from the germline J gene. This sequence joins TRBV12-3 or TRBV12-4 and TRBJ2-7; 9 bases fit TRBD1. The V segment lost 4 bases and the J segment 2 bases; nucleotides outside the gene matches: 3. The CDR3 length is 14 residues. CDR3 bases read: TGTGCCAGCAGTTCCGGGACAGGGACCTACGAG. It codes for CASSSGTGTYE. The complete CDR3 reads CASSSGTGTYEQYF.

Comments on this clone: The read terminates 3 residues before the CDR3 end, so the remaining end is supplied by the germline J gene. The chain couples TRBV19 to TRBJ1-3; TRBD1 matches 8 bases. The CDR3 totals 18 residues. The junction had 18 bases not matched to a gene; V was cut back by 8 bases and J by 3 bases. Per the germline V gene, CDR1 is LNHDA and CDR2 is SQIVND (reference sequence). CDR3 region: CASGAPWGQAFRGNTIYF. The sequenced CDR3 bases are TGTGCCAGTGGGGCGCCTTGGGGACAGGCGTTTCGTGGAAACACC. The full variable domain, its missing parts supplied by reference TRBV19 and TRBJ1-3, is DGGITQSPKYLFRKEGQNVTLSCEQNLNHDAMYWYRQDPGQGLRLIYYSQIVNDFQKGDIAEGYSVSREKKESFPLTVTSAQKNPTAFYLCASGAPWGQAFRGNTIYFGEGSWLTVV.

Note on this clone: The CDR3 end lies 3 residues beyond the end of the read and is filled in from the germline J gene. The chain recombines TRBV7-2 with TRBJ2-2, with D tentatively TRBD1 (5 bases). Per germline, CDR1 SGHTA and CDR2 FQGNSA. Between the trimmed V and J ends, which lost 1 base and 2 bases, there was a span of 8 bases. The CDR3 runs to 15 residues. The sequenced part of the CDR3 DNA is TGTGCCAGCAGCTTAGTTAGGGGAAACACCGGGGAG. Translation: CASSLVRGNTGE. The entire CDR3 protein reads CASSLVRGNTGELFF.

On this clone itself: The CDR3 end is not reached by the read, which stops 3 residues before it; the germline J gene fills it in. The chain uses TRBV6-2 or TRBV6-3 and TRBJ2-7, with 7 nucleotides matching TRBD2. With 0 bases clipped from V and 2 bases from J, the junction kept 4 bases outside the gene matches. The CDR3 loop spans 15 amino acids. In germline, CDR1 is MNHEY, CDR2 SVGEGT. Incomplete CDR3 DNA: TGTGCCAGCAGTTACTCTACTAGCGCTACCTACGAG. Translating it yields CASSYSTSATYE. The CDR3 reads in full as CASSYSTSATYEQYF.

CDR3 sequence reads: CATAGLEGGYTF. CDR3 DNA (partial): TGTGCCACTGCCGGACTAGAGGGAGGC. The chain uses TRBV10-3 and TRBJ1-2; D not certain. The read halts 3 residues ahead of the CDR3 end, with the missing end drawn from the germline J gene. The CDR3 runs to 12 residues. Germline assignment: CDR1 ENHRY and CDR2 SYGVKD.

A note on this clone: Germline is not matched at one junction end, which may reflect a read error. The read gets to within 3 residues of the CDR3 end, and the germline J gene fills in the rest. The chain has TRBV6-1 and TRBJ2-5; 7 bases line up with TRBD1. CDR1 MNHNS and CDR2 SASEGT come from the germline V gene. The length of the CDR3 is 15 residues. The chain's CDR3 is CASREGQAGKGTQYF. The part of the CDR3 DNA that was read is TGTGCCAGCAGGGAAGGACAGGCTGGAAAAGGGACC.

Of note for this clone: The read ends 3 residues before the CDR3 terminus; that terminus is restored from the germline J gene. This rearrangement joins TRBV20-1 to TRBJ1-1, with a weak D call TRBD1 (5 bases). Trimming removed 6 bases from V and 1 base from J, with 15 bases in between. The CDR3 is made up of 14 amino acids. Per germline, CDR1 DFQATT and CDR2 SNEGSKA (reference sequence). The CDR3 spells CSAREGHQNTEAFF. The DNA read from the CDR3 is TGCAGTGCACGCGAAGGACATCAGAACACTGAA.